This note documents a single T cell receptor (beta chain) sequence. Its antigen is as yet unknown. The data belong to a study of cytomegalovirus exposure and HLA in healthy donors. Overall study results and limits: The classifier reportedly diagnosed cytomegalovirus status with high specificity and sensitivity. Among the most significant clusters, several appeared linked to common viral pathogens in a later analysis. In a later analysis, compared with equally common non-associated chains, HLA-associated beta chains were more expanded.

The CDR3 spans 13 residues. V gave up 4 bases and J gave up 9 bases, with 13 bases separating them. The germline CDR1 and CDR2 sequences are SGHTA and FQGNSA. Vbeta (60) and Jbeta (13) primers were used in the PCR. The assay was immunoSEQ multiplex PCR, and TCRdb's table has in-frame clones only and misses some. The sample lists around 110,000 clones; around 75% were seen once. The sample was PBMCs. The receptor comes from a woman younger than 45 in good health and CMV-seronegative. V and J are TRBV7-2 and TRBJ2-1, with a possible D match to TRBD1 (6 bases). The CDR3 reads CASSSLQGSEQFF. CDR3 coding DNA: TGTGCCAGCAGCTCGCTACAGGGTAGTGAGCAGTTCTTC.